This T cell receptor (beta chain) comes out of a study of STAT5B mutations in CD4+ large granular lymphocyte leukemia. Study results and limitations: Patient CD4-sorted repertoires looked more clonal than healthy CD4+ repertoires, even without putative leukemic clones. Only five or six CD4-sorted patient samples were compared with healthy controls for clonality.

CDR1 LNHDA and CDR2 SQIVND come from the germline V gene (reference sequence). The CDR3 extends over 13 amino acids. In regard to this clone: Its matching antigen is unknown.

Assay used: immunoSEQ multiplex PCR; TCRdb lists only in-frame clones, some missing. The table lists several thousand clones, roughly 70% of them singletons, with 1.5% to 2% in the top ten. V gene TRBV19 combines with J gene TRBJ2-1; 7 bases align to TRBD2. The material sequenced was PBMCs. The clonotype comes from a woman between 65 and 79 years old with CD4+ T-cell large granular lymphocyte leukemia. CDR3 DNA sequence: TGTGCTTCACTAGCGCCCTCCTACAATGAGCAGTTCTTC. It is translated as CASLAPSYNEQFF.